These T cell receptor beta chains were read from a single sample in a study of shared clonotypes between healthy human individuals. This table comes from immunoSEQ multiplex PCR, and its TCRdb copy is limited to in-frame clones, with some not included. Seen here are over 850,000 clones, approximately 80% observed once, and the top ten hold 0.55% to 0.7%. Source material: memory CD4+ T cells from PBMCs. The receptors derive from a man between 18 and 29 years old in good health. Some clones in this sample may be carry-over from other donors' samples. Each CDR3 is given with its conserved first and last residue. Fields, in order: V gene, J gene, clone size, D gene, CDR3 protein, CDR3 DNA. D genes are given only for firm matches. Rows may omit the clone size; those that give it use once, few, many or a size class.

>TRBV6-1|TRBJ1-2|once|TRBD1
CASIESMDRAYGYTF
TGTGCCAGCATCGAATCTATGGACAGGGCCTATGGCTACACCTTC
>TRBV6-5|TRBJ1-2|.|.
CASSYGRPNYGYTF
TGTGCCAGCAGTTACGGGCGACCTAACTATGGCTACACCTTC
>TRBV29-1|TRBJ2-1|many|TRBD2
CSAIAGTSYNEQFF
TGCAGCGCCATAGCGGGGACCTCCTACAATGAGCAGTTCTTC
>TRBV27|TRBJ2-7|.|.
CASSLAWLGGVGEQYF
TGTGCCAGCAGTTTAGCCTGGCTAGGCGGAGTTGGAGAGCAGTACTTC
>TRBV5-1|TRBJ1-2|.|.
CARHLPGQTSLPTGDGYTF
TGCGCCAGACATCTCCCGGGACAAACATCACTCCCGACCGGGGATGGCTACACCTTC
>TRBV11-2|TRBJ2-6|.|TRBD2
CASSKLAGGLDSGANVLTF
TGTGCCAGCAGCAAACTAGCGGGAGGACTCGACTCTGGGGCCAACGTCCTGACTTTC
>TRBV28|TRBJ1-4|.|TRBD1
CASSPSAGQGGEKLFF
TGTGCCAGCAGTCCCTCGGCGGGACAGGGGGGGGAAAAACTGTTTTTT
>TRBV7-9|TRBJ1-1|.|.
CASSLISGRDTEAFF
TGTGCCAGCAGCTTAATAAGTGGCAGGGACACTGAAGCTTTCTTT
>TRBV9|TRBJ2-2|.|TRBD1
CASSVGTEYTGELFF
TGTGCCAGCAGCGTCGGGACAGAGTACACCGGGGAGCTGTTTTTT
>TRBV7-9|TRBJ2-6|many|.
CASSLPRAGANVLTF
TGTGCCAGCAGCTTACCAAGGGCTGGGGCCAACGTCCTGACTTTC
>TRBV9|TRBJ1-2|.|.
CASSPVGGNYGYTF
TGTGCCAGCAGCCCCGTTGGAGGTAACTATGGCTACACCTTC
>TRBV28|TRBJ1-2|.|TRBD1
CASRTQRDRGGYTF
TGTGCCAGCAGAACCCAACGGGACAGGGGGGGCTACACCTTC
>TRBV9|TRBJ2-1|.|.
CASSVDDEQFF
TGTGCCAGCAGCGTAGATGATGAGCAGTTCTTC
>TRBV23-1|TRBJ2-5|.|TRBD1
CASGGQDQGRQPQYF
TGCGCCAGCGGGGGACAGGATCAAGGCCGGCAGCCCCAGTACTTC
>TRBV5-4|TRBJ2-2|few|.
CASTKFSGDGELFF
TGTGCCAGCACCAAATTCTCCGGCGATGGGGAGCTGTTTTTT
>TRBV29-1|TRBJ2-7|.|TRBD1
CSVRNGYRDRGFEQYF
TGCAGCGTTAGGAACGGCTACCGGGACAGGGGGTTCGAGCAGTACTTC
>TRBV6-1|TRBJ1-1|.|.
CASSEVGYTEAFF
TGTGCCAGCAGTGAAGTTGGGTACACTGAAGCTTTCTTT
>TRBV7-6|TRBJ1-1|.|.
CASSLPWALNTEAFF
TGTGCCAGCAGCTTACCCTGGGCACTAAACACTGAAGCTTTCTTT
>TRBV15|TRBJ2-2|.|.
CATSRGPPGLYTGELFF
TGTGCCACCAGCAGAGGTCCTCCGGGACTGTACACCGGGGAGCTGTTTTTT
>TRBV5-1|TRBJ1-2|.|.
CASSFDGPNYGYTF
TGCGCCAGCAGCTTCGACGGCCCTAACTATGGCTACACCTTC
>TRBV7-9|TRBJ1-5|.|.
CASSLDVGNQPQHF
TGTGCCAGCAGCTTAGATGTGGGCAATCAGCCCCAGCATTTT
>TRBV11-1|TRBJ2-1|few|.
CASSLYQVQFF
TGTGCCAGCAGCCTTTATCAAGTGCAGTTCTTC
>TRBV5-1|TRBJ2-5|many|.
CASSLGASQETQYF
TGCGCCAGCAGCTTGGGGGCCAGCCAAGAGACCCAGTACTTC
>TRBV10-3|TRBJ2-2|.|TRBD1
CAISADRGFTGELFF
TGTGCCATCAGTGCGGACAGGGGTTTCACCGGGGAGCTGTTTTTT
>TRBV6-5|TRBJ2-7|.|TRBD1
CASSTGGAGLSEQYF
TGTGCCAGCAGTACAGGGGGCGCGGGATTATCCGAGCAGTACTTC
>TRBV7-9|TRBJ2-1|.|TRBD2
CASSLSRLAGGPEQFF
TGTGCCAGCAGCTTATCTAGACTAGCGGGAGGGCCGGAGCAGTTCTTC
>TRBV27|TRBJ2-1|once|TRBD1
CASSLLGRGLTYEQFF
TGTGCCAGCAGTTTATTAGGCAGGGGGCTTACTTACGAGCAGTTCTTC
>TRBV18|TRBJ2-1|.|.
CASSPGRNEQFF
TGTGCCAGCTCACCAGGAAGGAATGAGCAGTTCTTC
>TRBV6-5|TRBJ1-1|.|TRBD1
CASRPHRQGVTEAFF
TGTGCCAGCAGACCCCACCGACAGGGGGTGACTGAAGCTTTCTTT
>TRBV6-5|TRBJ2-3|few|.
CASSYLGPLGDTQYF
TGTGCCAGCAGTTACCTCGGACCCCTGGGAGATACGCAGTATTTT
>TRBV5-6|TRBJ2-7|.|.
CASSLRSEQYF
TGTGCCAGCAGCTTGAGGTCGGAGCAGTACTTC
>TRBV7-2|TRBJ1-2|once|.
CASSLGQLGGYTF
TGTGCCAGCAGCTTAGGACAGCTTGGGGGCTACACCTTC
>TRBV19|TRBJ1-2|few|.
CASSPERNYGYTF
TGTGCCAGTAGTCCGGAGCGGAACTATGGCTACACCTTC
>TRBV27|TRBJ2-7|.|TRBD2
CASQRKGAGESDEQYF
TGTGCCAGCCAGAGGAAAGGGGCGGGAGAAAGCGACGAGCAGTACTTC
>TRBV2|TRBJ1-4|.|.
CARNTGSTNEKLFF
TGTGCCAGAAATACAGGGTCAACTAATGAAAAACTGTTTTTT
>TRBV5-6|TRBJ2-5|.|TRBD1
CASSLGTGDDETQYF
TGTGCCAGCAGCTTAGGGACAGGGGACGACGAGACCCAGTACTTC
>TRBV2|TRBJ1-3|.|.
CASSSGGDAGNTIYF
TGTGCCAGCAGTAGCGGTGGGGACGCTGGAAACACCATATATTTT
>TRBV30|TRBJ1-5|.|TRBD1
CAWSEGQGINQPQHF
TGTGCCTGGAGTGAGGGACAGGGAATCAATCAGCCCCAGCATTTT
>TRBV27|TRBJ2-7|many|TRBD1
CASSLRRQGFEQYF
TGTGCCAGCAGTTTAAGGAGACAGGGATTCGAGCAGTACTTC
>TRBV5-1|TRBJ2-6|few|TRBD1
CASSVGQSGANVLTF
TGCGCCAGCAGCGTGGGACAGTCTGGGGCCAACGTCCTGACTTTC
>TRBV7-2|TRBJ1-5|.|TRBD1
CASSLFTGGWGQPQHF
TGTGCCAGCAGCCTCTTCACAGGGGGCTGGGGGCAGCCCCAGCATTTT
>TRBV28|TRBJ1-5|.|.
CASSSRARSSSNQPQHF
TGTGCCAGCAGTTCGCGGGCCCGTTCCTCTAGCAATCAGCCCCAGCATTTT
>TRBV6-6|TRBJ1-5|.|.
CASSLNRDSNQPQHF
TGTGCCAGCAGTTTAAACAGGGATTCCAATCAGCCCCAGCATTTT
>TRBV28|TRBJ2-2|.|.
CASSSVTGELFF
TGTGCCAGCAGCAGCGTCACCGGGGAGCTGTTTTTT